The rows below give T cell receptor beta chains drawn from one sample of a study of blood T cell repertoires in COVID-19. The table came from immunoSEQ multiplex PCR; TCRdb's copy has only in-frame clones and leaves some out. This sample has tens of thousands of clones, with roughly 89% found just once. The sample consisted of peripheral blood. The receptors here all came from a man aged 55 to 69 with active COVID-19. The CDR3 runs from the conserved cysteine through the conserved F or W. A D gene is named only where the DNA matches it firmly. Size tells how often a clone was seen (once, few, many) or the class of an expanded clone, and some rows leave it out.

V: TRBV19; D: -; size: once; J: TRBJ2-7; DNA: TGTGCCAGTAGCACGCACGGCACAGAAGCCTACGAGCAGTACTTC; CDR3: CASSTHGTEAYEQYF
V: TRBV2; D: TRBD1; size: -; J: TRBJ2-5; DNA: TGTGCCAGCAAAAGAGGACAGGGACTGGAGACCCAGTACTTC; CDR3: CASKRGQGLETQYF
V: TRBV19; D: -; size: -; J: TRBJ2-3; DNA: TGTGCCAGTAGTTTACGGACTCTCTTGGCAGATACGCAGTATTTT; CDR3: CASSLRTLLADTQYF
V: TRBV7-9; D: -; size: -; J: TRBJ2-7; DNA: TGTGCCAGCAGCTTAGGATGGCAGGGGAACGAGCAGTACTTC; CDR3: CASSLGWQGNEQYF
V: TRBV21-1; D: -; size: -; J: TRBJ2-1; DNA: TGTGCCAGCAGCGCGCGTTCACTAGTATACAATGAGCAGTTCTTC; CDR3: CASSARSLVYNEQFF
V: TRBV27; D: TRBD2; size: -; J: TRBJ2-1; DNA: TGTGCCAGCAGAAGGGGAGGGCCAAGCTCCTACAATGAGCAGTTCTTC; CDR3: CASRRGGPSSYNEQFF
V: TRBV19; D: -; size: -; J: TRBJ2-1; DNA: TGTGCCAGCTCTAAGGGGCACAGTATGACCCTCCTCTACAATGAGCAGTTCTTC; CDR3: CASSKGHSMTLLYNEQFF
V: TRBV5-4; D: -; size: -; J: TRBJ2-1; DNA: TGTGCCAGCAGCTTCGATGCGTCGGAGCAGTTCTTC; CDR3: CASSFDASEQFF
V: TRBV5-4; D: -; size: -; J: TRBJ2-5; DNA: TGTGCCAGCGGGTCTTCGGGGGAGACCCAGTACTTC; CDR3: CASGSSGETQYF
V: TRBV10-3; D: TRBD2; size: -; J: TRBJ2-7; DNA: TGTGCCATCGGAATGACTAGCGGGGCTCATAATAAGCAGTACTTC; CDR3: CAIGMTSGAHNKQYF
V: TRBV7-9; D: -; size: -; J: TRBJ2-7; DNA: TGTGCCAGCAGCTTTGGCGGAAGCCGCTACGAGCAGTACTTC; CDR3: CASSFGGSRYEQYF
V: TRBV28; D: -; size: -; J: TRBJ2-7; DNA: TGTGCCAGCAGTTTCCGGGACACGAAACGTTACGAGCAGTACTTC; CDR3: CASSFRDTKRYEQYF
V: TRBV28; D: TRBD2; size: once; J: TRBJ2-1; DNA: TGTGCCAGCAGTCATCCGGGACTAGCATCCGGTGAGCAGTTCTTC; CDR3: CASSHPGLASGEQFF
V: TRBV5-1; D: TRBD2; size: -; J: TRBJ2-1; DNA: TGCGCCAGCAGCTTGGCTAGCGGAGCCTACAATGAGCAGTTCTTC; CDR3: CASSLASGAYNEQFF
V: TRBV30; D: -; size: -; J: TRBJ1-1; DNA: TGTGCCTGGGGCAAGGGGACAAGGAACACTGAAGCTTTCTTT; CDR3: CAWGKGTRNTEAFF
V: TRBV28; D: TRBD1; size: once; J: TRBJ2-4; DNA: TGTGCCAGCAGTTTACCGGGACAGATAGCCAAAAACATTCAGTACTTC; CDR3: CASSLPGQIAKNIQYF
V: TRBV25-1; D: -; size: -; J: TRBJ2-1; DNA: TGTGCCAGCAGTGAATATAGGACATTCACCTACAATGAGCAGTTCTTC; CDR3: CASSEYRTFTYNEQFF
V: TRBV5-1; D: -; size: -; J: TRBJ1-1; DNA: TGCGCCAGCAGCTTGGATGCGGGGGTCATGAACACTGAAGCTTTCTTT; CDR3: CASSLDAGVMNTEAFF
V: TRBV7-8; D: -; size: -; J: TRBJ2-7; DNA: TGTGCCAGCAGCTTAGACCTGACAGACGAGCAGTACTTC; CDR3: CASSLDLTDEQYF
V: TRBV9; D: TRBD2; size: -; J: TRBJ2-1; DNA: TGTGCCAGCAGCCACACACCCACTAGCGGAAACTACAATGAGCAGTTCTTC; CDR3: CASSHTPTSGNYNEQFF
V: TRBV7-2; D: TRBD2; size: -; J: TRBJ2-1; DNA: TGTGCCAGCACTGTGGGCGGGAGCGGGTCATCCTACAATGAGCAGTTCTTC; CDR3: CASTVGGSGSSYNEQFF
V: TRBV10-3; D: TRBD2; size: -; J: TRBJ2-7; DNA: TGTGCCCCCATCAGAGGTTGGGACTATCTGCTTTTGTCGGACGAGCAGTACTTC; CDR3: CAPIRGWDYLLLSDEQYF
V: TRBV11-2; D: TRBD1; size: many; J: TRBJ2-5; DNA: TGTGCCAGCAGCTTCTCCGGGACAGGGGGCGCCTCTACGGAGACCCAGTACTTC; CDR3: CASSFSGTGGASTETQYF
V: TRBV6-5; D: -; size: -; J: TRBJ1-2; DNA: TGTGCCAGCAGCGACGCAGGGTACTATGGCTACACCTTC; CDR3: CASSDAGYYGYTF
V: TRBV6-6; D: TRBD2; size: -; J: TRBJ2-7; DNA: TGTGCCAGCAGTTATGGGGGAGGGCTCGAGCAGTACTTC; CDR3: CASSYGGGLEQYF
V: TRBV4-3; D: -; size: -; J: TRBJ2-5; DNA: TGCGCCAGCAGCCAAGTCGTCGGGGAGACCCAGTACTTC; CDR3: CASSQVVGETQYF
V: TRBV5-1; D: TRBD2; size: -; J: TRBJ2-1; DNA: TGCGCCAGCAGCTTGTTTGCGGGAGCCGATTCTGAGCAGTTCTTC; CDR3: CASSLFAGADSEQFF
V: TRBV28; D: -; size: few; J: TRBJ1-2; DNA: TGTGCCAGCAGTTTATCCGCAGCTAACTATGGCTACACCTTC; CDR3: CASSLSAANYGYTF
V: TRBV7-2; D: TRBD2; size: -; J: TRBJ2-3; DNA: TGTGCCAGCAGGCGAACTAGCGGGATTAGCACAGATACGCAGTATTTT; CDR3: CASRRTSGISTDTQYF
V: TRBV20-1; D: -; size: -; J: TRBJ1-4; DNA: TGCAGTGCTAGTGGGCGGGGCATGGAACTGTTTTTT; CDR3: CSASGRGMELFF
V: TRBV5-1; D: TRBD2; size: -; J: TRBJ2-3; DNA: TGCGCCAGCAGCACGGGACTAGCGGAGTCCACAGATACGCAGTATTTT; CDR3: CASSTGLAESTDTQYF
V: TRBV25-1; D: -; size: -; J: TRBJ2-1; DNA: TGTGCCAGCAGTGCCACGTTGTATTTCGGTGGCAATGAGCAGTTCTTC; CDR3: CASSATLYFGGNEQFF
V: TRBV7-6; D: -; size: -; J: TRBJ2-7; DNA: TGTGCCAGCAGCTCCCGGGACTCTATCTCCTACGAGCAGTACTTC; CDR3: CASSSRDSISYEQYF
V: TRBV6-6; D: TRBD1; size: once; J: TRBJ1-6; DNA: TGTGCCAGCAGACAGACAGGGGGCTTTGATTCACCCCTCCACTTT; CDR3: CASRQTGGFDSPLHF
V: TRBV5-1; D: -; size: once; J: TRBJ1-1; DNA: TGCGCCAGCGTGGGTCCAGGCACGAACACTGAAGCTTTCTTT; CDR3: CASVGPGTNTEAFF
V: TRBV19; D: -; size: few; J: TRBJ1-3; DNA: TGTGCCAGTAGTCGAGGGGGCTCTGGAAACACCATATATTTT; CDR3: CASSRGGSGNTIYF
V: TRBV11-2; D: -; size: few; J: TRBJ1-1; DNA: TGTGCCAGCAGCTCAGGGCAGGGGAGGGCGAACACTGAAGCTTTCTTT; CDR3: CASSSGQGRANTEAFF
V: TRBV7-3; D: TRBD1; size: -; J: TRBJ2-1; DNA: TGTGCCAGCAGCCCTGGGGGGACAGGAAGTTACATCAATGAGCAGTTCTTC; CDR3: CASSPGGTGSYINEQFF
V: TRBV19; D: -; size: -; J: TRBJ2-1; DNA: TGTGCCAGTAGTAGGACTACGGACAATGAGCAGTTCTTC; CDR3: CASSRTTDNEQFF
V: TRBV29-1; D: TRBD2; size: -; J: TRBJ2-1; DNA: TGCAGCGTTGATAGGACTAGCGGGAGCAATGAGCAGTTCTTC; CDR3: CSVDRTSGSNEQFF
V: TRBV4-2; D: -; size: medium-sized; J: TRBJ2-5; DNA: TGTGCCAGCAGCCAAGAACTATCCGTGGGGCCGACCCAGTACTTC; CDR3: CASSQELSVGPTQYF
V: TRBV10-3; D: -; size: few; J: TRBJ1-2; DNA: TGTGCCATCAGGGGGTTGTGGGGAGACTATGGCTACACCTTC; CDR3: CAIRGLWGDYGYTF
V: TRBV7-8; D: TRBD1; size: few; J: TRBJ2-7; DNA: TGTGCCAGCAGCCTAGGACAGGGACGACCCTACGAGCAGTACTTC; CDR3: CASSLGQGRPYEQYF
V: TRBV6-6; D: -; size: -; J: TRBJ1-3; DNA: TGTGCCAGCAGTCTCGCGGGGCCGCCCGTCTCTGGAAACACCATATATTTT; CDR3: CASSLAGPPVSGNTIYF
V: TRBV11-1; D: TRBD2; size: -; J: TRBJ2-1; DNA: TGTGCCAGCAGCTTAGTTCAGCGGGAGGGCCGAAATGAGCAGTTCTTC; CDR3: CASSLVQREGRNEQFF
V: TRBV19; D: TRBD2; size: -; J: TRBJ2-7; DNA: TGTGCCAGTAGTAAGGGAACTAGCGGGAGGGCCCCCTACGAGCAGTACTTC; CDR3: CASSKGTSGRAPYEQYF